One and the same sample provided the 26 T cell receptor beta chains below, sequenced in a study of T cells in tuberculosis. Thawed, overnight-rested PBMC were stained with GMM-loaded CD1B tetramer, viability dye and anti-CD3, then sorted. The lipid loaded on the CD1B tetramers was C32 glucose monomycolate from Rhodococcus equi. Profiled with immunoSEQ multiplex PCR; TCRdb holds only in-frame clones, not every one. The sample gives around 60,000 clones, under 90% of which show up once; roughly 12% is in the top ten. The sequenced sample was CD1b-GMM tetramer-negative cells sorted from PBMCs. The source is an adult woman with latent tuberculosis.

For the CDR3, the DNA is TGTGCCAGCAGTCCGGGACAGGGTATCCGTGGCTACACCTTC. It specifies CASSPGQGIRGYTF. The chain carries TRBV7-2 and TRBJ1-2; TRBD1 matches 9 bases. CDR1 is SGHTA and CDR2 is FQGNSA in the germline V gene. This CDR3 contains 14 residues. J lost 7 bases, V lost 6 bases, and 9 bases had no gene match.

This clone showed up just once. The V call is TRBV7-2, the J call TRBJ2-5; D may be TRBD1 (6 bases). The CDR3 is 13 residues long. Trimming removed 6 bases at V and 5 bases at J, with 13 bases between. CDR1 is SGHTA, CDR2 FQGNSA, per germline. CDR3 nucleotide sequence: TGTGCCAGCAGTTTACAGGGTCGGGAGACCCAGTACTTC. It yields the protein CASSLQGRETQYF.

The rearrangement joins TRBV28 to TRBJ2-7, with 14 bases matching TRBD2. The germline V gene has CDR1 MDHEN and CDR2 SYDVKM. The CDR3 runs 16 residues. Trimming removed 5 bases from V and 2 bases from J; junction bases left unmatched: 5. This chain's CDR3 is CASSLGTSGRPYEQYF. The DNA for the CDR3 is TGTGCCAGCAGTCTCGGGACTAGCGGGAGACCCTACGAGCAGTACTTC.

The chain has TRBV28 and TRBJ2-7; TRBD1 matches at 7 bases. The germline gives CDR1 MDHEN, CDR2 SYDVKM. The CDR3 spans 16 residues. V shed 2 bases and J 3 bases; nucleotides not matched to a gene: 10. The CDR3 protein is CASSLRGPSTFYEQYF. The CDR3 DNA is TGTGCCAGCAGTTTAAGGGGGCCGTCTACCTTCTACGAGCAGTACTTC.

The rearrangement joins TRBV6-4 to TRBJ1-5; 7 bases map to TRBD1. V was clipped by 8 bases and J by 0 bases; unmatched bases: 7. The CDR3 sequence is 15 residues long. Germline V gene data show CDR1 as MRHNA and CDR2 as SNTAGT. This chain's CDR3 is CASRGTENSNQPQHF. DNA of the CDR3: TGTGCCAGCCGAGGGACAGAAAATAGCAATCAGCCCCAGCATTTT.

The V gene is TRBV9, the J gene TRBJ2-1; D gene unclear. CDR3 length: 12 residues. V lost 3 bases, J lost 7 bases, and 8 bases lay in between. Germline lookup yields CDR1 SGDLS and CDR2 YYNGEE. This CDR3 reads CASSARVNEQFF. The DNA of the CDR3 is TGTGCCAGCAGCGCCCGGGTTAATGAGCAGTTCTTC.

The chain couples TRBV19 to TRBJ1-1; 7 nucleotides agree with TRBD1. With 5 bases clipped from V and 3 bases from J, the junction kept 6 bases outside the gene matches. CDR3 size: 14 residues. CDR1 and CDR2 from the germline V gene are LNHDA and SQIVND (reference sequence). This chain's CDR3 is CASSGEDRYTEAFF. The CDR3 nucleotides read TGTGCCAGTAGTGGGGAGGACAGGTACACTGAAGCTTTCTTT.

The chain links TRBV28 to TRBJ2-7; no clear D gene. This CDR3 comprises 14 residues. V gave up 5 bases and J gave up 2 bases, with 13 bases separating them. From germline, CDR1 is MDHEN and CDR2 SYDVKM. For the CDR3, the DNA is TGTGCCAGCAGTACAACGAACCGCCCCTACGAGCAGTACTTC. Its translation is CASSTTNRPYEQYF.

CDR3 nucleotides: TGTGCCAGCAGTTTATTGGGGGCAAGAGGGACCGGGGAGCTGTTTTTT. Its translation is CASSLLGARGTGELFF. This chain connects TRBV27 to TRBJ2-2; D might be TRBD1 (6 bases). The CDR3 length is 16 residues. Trimming took 1 base from V and 5 from J, leaving 14 bases between them. Germline V gene lookup returns CDR1 MNHEY and CDR2 SMNVEV (reference sequence).

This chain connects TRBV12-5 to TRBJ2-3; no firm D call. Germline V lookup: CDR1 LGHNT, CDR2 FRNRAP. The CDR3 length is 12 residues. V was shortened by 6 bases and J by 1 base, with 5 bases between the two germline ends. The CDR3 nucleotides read TGTGCTAGTGGGAGAGGCACAGATACGCAGTATTTT. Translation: CASGRGTDTQYF.

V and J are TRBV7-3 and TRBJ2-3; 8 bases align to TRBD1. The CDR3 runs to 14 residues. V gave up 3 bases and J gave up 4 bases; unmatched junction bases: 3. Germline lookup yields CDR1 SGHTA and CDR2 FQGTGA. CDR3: CASSFRGRADTQYF. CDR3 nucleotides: TGTGCCAGCAGCTTCAGGGGGCGAGCAGATACGCAGTATTTT.

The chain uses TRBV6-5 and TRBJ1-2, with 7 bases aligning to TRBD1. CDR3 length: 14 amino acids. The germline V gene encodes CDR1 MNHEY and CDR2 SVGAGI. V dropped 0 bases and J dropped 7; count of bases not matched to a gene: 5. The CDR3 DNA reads TGTGCCAGCAGTTACTCCGCTTCAGGGGGTGGCTACACCTTC. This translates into CASSYSASGGGYTF.

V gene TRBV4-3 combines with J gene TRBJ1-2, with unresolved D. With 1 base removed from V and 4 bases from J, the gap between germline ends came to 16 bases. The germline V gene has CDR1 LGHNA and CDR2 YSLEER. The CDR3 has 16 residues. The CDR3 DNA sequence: TGCGCCAGCAGCCAAGTAGGACTTGGGGAAGGCTATGGCTACACCTTC. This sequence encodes CASSQVGLGEGYGYTF.

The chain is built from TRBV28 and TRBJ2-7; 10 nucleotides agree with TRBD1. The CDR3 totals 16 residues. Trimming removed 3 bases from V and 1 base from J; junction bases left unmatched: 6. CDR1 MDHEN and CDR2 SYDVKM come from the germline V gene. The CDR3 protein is CASSFRRTGGSYEQYF. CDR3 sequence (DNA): TGTGCCAGCAGTTTTCGCCGGACAGGGGGTTCCTACGAGCAGTACTTC.

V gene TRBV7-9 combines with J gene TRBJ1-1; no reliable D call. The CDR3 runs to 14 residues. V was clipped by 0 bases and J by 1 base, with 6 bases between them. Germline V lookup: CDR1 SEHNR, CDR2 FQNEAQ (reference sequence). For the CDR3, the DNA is TGTGCCAGCAGCTTAGCGGGCCCGAACACTGAAGCTTTCTTT. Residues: CASSLAGPNTEAFF. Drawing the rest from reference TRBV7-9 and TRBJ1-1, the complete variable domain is DTGVSQNPRHKITKRGQNVTFRCDPISEHNRLYWYRQTLGQGPEFLTYFQNEAQLEKSRLLSDRFSAERPKGSFSTLEIQRTEQGDSAMYLCASSLAGPNTEAFFGQGTRLTVV.

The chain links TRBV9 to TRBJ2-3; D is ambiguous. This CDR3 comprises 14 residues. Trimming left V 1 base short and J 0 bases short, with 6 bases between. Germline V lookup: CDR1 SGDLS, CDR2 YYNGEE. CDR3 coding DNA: TGTGCCAGCAGCGTACAGGCTAGCACAGATACGCAGTATTTT. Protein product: CASSVQASTDTQYF.

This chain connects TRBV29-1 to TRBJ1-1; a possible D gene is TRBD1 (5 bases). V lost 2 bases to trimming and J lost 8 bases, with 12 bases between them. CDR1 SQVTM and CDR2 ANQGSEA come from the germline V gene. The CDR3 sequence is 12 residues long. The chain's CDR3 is CSVEWGGGEAFF. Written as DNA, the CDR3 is TGCAGCGTTGAATGGGGGGGAGGGGAAGCTTTCTTT.

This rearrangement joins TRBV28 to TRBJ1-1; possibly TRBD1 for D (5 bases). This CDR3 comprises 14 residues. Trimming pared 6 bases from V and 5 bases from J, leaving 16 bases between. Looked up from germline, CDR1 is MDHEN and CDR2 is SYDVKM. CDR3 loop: CASRKYQGYTEAFF. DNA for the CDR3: TGTGCCAGCAGAAAATATCAGGGATATACTGAAGCTTTCTTT.

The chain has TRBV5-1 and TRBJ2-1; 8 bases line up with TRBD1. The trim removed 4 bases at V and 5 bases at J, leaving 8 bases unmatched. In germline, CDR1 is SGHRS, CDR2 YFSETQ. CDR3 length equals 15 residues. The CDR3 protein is CASSEGQASHNEQFF. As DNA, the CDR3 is TGCGCCAGCAGCGAGGGACAGGCTAGCCACAATGAGCAGTTCTTC.

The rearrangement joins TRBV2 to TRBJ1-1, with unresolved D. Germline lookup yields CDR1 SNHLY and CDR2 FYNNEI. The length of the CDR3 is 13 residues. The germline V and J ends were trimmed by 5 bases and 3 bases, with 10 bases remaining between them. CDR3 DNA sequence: TGTGCCAGCAGTCCTACTCGGTACACTGAAGCTTTCTTT. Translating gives CASSPTRYTEAFF.

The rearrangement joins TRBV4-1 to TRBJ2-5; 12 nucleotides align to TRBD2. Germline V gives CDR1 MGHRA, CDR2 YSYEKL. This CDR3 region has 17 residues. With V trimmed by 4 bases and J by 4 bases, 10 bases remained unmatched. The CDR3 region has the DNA TGCGCCAGCAGCCCTCTAGCGGGAGGGCCTTTAAGAGAGACCCAGTACTTC. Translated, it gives CASSPLAGGPLRETQYF.

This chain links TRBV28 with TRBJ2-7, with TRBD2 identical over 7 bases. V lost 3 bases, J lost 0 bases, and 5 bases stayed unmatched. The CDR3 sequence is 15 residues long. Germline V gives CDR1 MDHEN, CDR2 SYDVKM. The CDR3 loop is CASSFLVAGSYEQYF. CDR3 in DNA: TGTGCCAGCAGTTTTCTGGTAGCGGGCTCCTACGAGCAGTACTTC.

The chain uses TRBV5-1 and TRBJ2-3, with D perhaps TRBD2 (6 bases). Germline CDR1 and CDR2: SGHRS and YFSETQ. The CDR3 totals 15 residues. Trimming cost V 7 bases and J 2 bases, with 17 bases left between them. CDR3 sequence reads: CASCDPGGATDTQYF. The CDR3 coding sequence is TGCGCCAGCTGCGACCCTGGAGGGGCCACAGATACGCAGTATTTT.

This CDR3 reads CASSAGTSGRNEQFF. The CDR3 nucleotides are TGTGCCAGCAGCGCCGGGACTAGCGGGAGGAATGAGCAGTTCTTC. The chain employs TRBV9 and TRBJ2-1; 15 nucleotides agree with TRBD2. The CDR3 consists of 15 residues. Germline lookup yields CDR1 SGDLS and CDR2 YYNGEE. The junction had 2 bases not matched to a gene; V was cut back by 3 bases and J by 7 bases.

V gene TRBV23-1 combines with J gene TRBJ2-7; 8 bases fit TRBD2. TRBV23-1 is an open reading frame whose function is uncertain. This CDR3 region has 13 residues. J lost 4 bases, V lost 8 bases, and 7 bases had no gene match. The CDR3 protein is CASRRGGQYEQYF. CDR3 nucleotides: TGCGCCAGCCGTCGGGGGGGGCAGTACGAGCAGTACTTC.

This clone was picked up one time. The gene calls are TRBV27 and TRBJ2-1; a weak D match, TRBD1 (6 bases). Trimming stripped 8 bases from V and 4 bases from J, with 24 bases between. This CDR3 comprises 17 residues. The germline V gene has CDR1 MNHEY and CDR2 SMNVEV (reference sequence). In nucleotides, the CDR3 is TGTGCCAGCCGACCCCCGGGACATTTACGGGCATACAATGAGCAGTTCTTC. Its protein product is CASRPPGHLRAYNEQFF.